The clone carrying this T cell receptor (beta chain) was seen a few times. The target antigen is unknown. The sample belongs to a study of regulatory T cells in long-lasting Graves disease. Study-wide results and limits: The work looked only at peripheral blood and did not look at thyroid tissue.

Time point meaning: persistent/refractory GD, antithyroid drugs over 5 years with positive TRAb. There was RNA extracted from PBMCs, and the TCR library was made from it. Graves' disease diagnosis used American Thyroid Association guidelines. In this cohort, patients came from an endocrinology department located in Xi'an, China. Arm-PCR of CDR3 regions and iRepertoire HTBI primers were used to build TCR beta libraries. TCRdb analysed the multiplex PCR reads with MiXCR anew, one entry per CDR3 protein. The sample carries hundreds of thousands of distinct CDR3 sequences, roughly 22% recorded once. The source of this sequence is a female donor with Graves disease. The sample here was peripheral blood mononuclear cells (PBMCs), taken when the disease was refractory, from a patient treated with antithyroid drugs.

The CDR3 loop is CASSADTGSDLYEQYF. The DNA for the CDR3 is TGTGCCAGCAGCGCCGACACAGGGAGCGACCTCTACGAGCAGTACTTC. This chain connects TRBV9 to TRBJ2-7, with D possibly matching TRBD1 (6 bases). V was cut by 3 bases and J by 3 bases, with 19 bases left in between. The CDR3 is made up of 16 amino acids. CDR1 SGDLS and CDR2 YYNGEE come from the germline V gene.